This TCR beta chain was recovered during a study of immune characterization of retroperitoneal liposarcoma. In this sample, this clonotype is medium-sized. Germline CDR1 reads MNHNS; CDR2 reads SASEGT. The CDR3 loop spans 15 amino acids. TCRdb redid the calling of the PCR reads with MiXCR, one entry per CDR3 protein. The sample carries some 7,900 distinct CDR3 sequences, more than 35% recorded once. The sequenced sample was tumor tissue. The TCR sequence derives from a male donor with retroperitoneal liposarcoma. J is TRBJ2-1 and V is TRBV6-1; TRBD1 aligns across 9 bases. Matching the DNA end better, TRBJ2-7 makes the J call doubtful. This chain's CDR3 is CASSQTGTGTYEQYF. As DNA, the CDR3 is TGTGCCAGCAGTCAAACCGGGACAGGGACCTACGAGCAGTACTTC.